One and the same sample provided the 31 T cell receptor beta chains below, sequenced in a study of beta chain features in type 1 diabetes (dated 2018 in TCRdb). Libraries were built with the immunoSEQ multiplex PCR assay. The entire amount of isolated RNA was reverse transcribed using the High Capacity cDNA Reverse Transcription Kit, so the sequenced TCRB transcripts were expressed ones. In TCRdb, the immuneACCESS table is reduced to in-frame sequences with V and J assigned. These tables do not hold every clone; where another copy was compared, an unresolved V gene accounts for under half, and the others remain unexplained. This sample gives around 310,000 clones in total; about 10% of them show up just once. 0.015% of the sample goes to the ten largest clones. Sample: naive CD4+ T cells from blood. Read against the paper, the sample's cell subset or site label means: true naive CD4+ T cells. The receptors come from a woman aged 25 to 45 in good health.

The rearrangement uses TRBV27 and TRBJ2-6; 9 nucleotides line up with TRBD2. CDR3 length equals 18 residues. The germline V gene encodes CDR1 MNHEY and CDR2 SMNVEV (reference sequence). With V trimmed by 1 base and J by 0 bases, 4 bases remained unmatched. CDR3 in DNA: TGTGCCAGCAGTTTATGGGCTAGCGGGGCCTCTGGGGCCAACGTCCTGACTTTC. Translated, it gives CASSLWASGASGANVLTF.

This clone was seen a few times. The V call is TRBV21-1, the J call TRBJ2-1; the table assigns TRBD2, which was not confirmed against the DNA. TRBV21-1 is given as a pseudogene. The CDR3 covers 15 residues. CDR3 sequence reads: CASSRVAGENNEQFF. In nucleotides, the CDR3 is TGTGCCAGCAGCCGAGTAGCGGGAGAGAACAATGAGCAGTTCTTC.

The gene calls are TRBV7-2 and TRBJ2-7; a possible D gene is TRBD1 (6 bases). The germline CDR1 and CDR2 sequences are SGHTA and FQGNSA. Deletions cut 6 bases from V and 2 bases from J, with 14 bases between. The CDR3 extends over 14 amino acids. This chain's CDR3 is CASRRDRRTYEQYF. The CDR3 DNA follows: TGTGCCAGCAGGAGAGACAGGAGAACCTACGAGCAGTACTTC.

This chain connects TRBV21-1 to TRBJ2-7; TRBD1, the table's D call, lacks a check against the DNA. TRBV21-1 is reported as a pseudogene. The CDR3 contains 13 residues. The CDR3 coding sequence is TGTGCCAGCAGCAATACAGGGGGTAACGAGCAGTACTTC. Its protein product is CASSNTGGNEQYF.

V usage is TRBV15 and J usage is TRBJ1-3; D uncertain. Germline-derived CDR1 and CDR2 are LNHNV and YYDKDF (reference sequence). V was clipped by 0 bases and J by 0 bases, with 3 bases between them. There are 14 residues in the CDR3. The CDR3 DNA is TGTGCCACCAGCAGAGACAGCTCTGGAAACACCATATATTTT. Its translation: CATSRDSSGNTIYF.

This clone was detected a few times. The chain carries TRBV28 and TRBJ2-1, with a weak D call TRBD2 (6 bases). Germline V gene data show CDR1 as MDHEN and CDR2 as SYDVKM. The V gene lost 5 bases and the J gene lost 7 bases, with 12 bases spanning the gap. The CDR3 length is 13 residues. The CDR3 is CASSPAGRNEQFF. For the CDR3, the DNA is TGTGCCAGCAGTCCCGCAGGGAGGAATGAGCAGTTCTTC.

The V call is TRBV5-1, the J call TRBJ2-7, with 13 bases lining up with TRBD2. Unmatched junction bases numbered 13, after V lost 1 base and J lost 6 bases. This CDR3 spans 18 amino acids. CDR1 is SGHRS, CDR2 YFSETQ, per germline. In DNA, the CDR3 is TGCGCCAGCAGCTTGACCCCCGGACTAGCGGGAGATCGGGGCGAGCAGTACTTC. Translation: CASSLTPGLAGDRGEQYF.

This clone has just a few counts. The chain combines TRBV30 with TRBJ2-2, with TRBD1 as a possible D gene (5 bases). This CDR3 is 13 amino acids long. Trimming stripped 5 bases from V and 3 bases from J, with 10 bases between. Germline CDR1 reads GTSNPN; CDR2 reads SVGIG (reference sequence). CDR3 bases: TGTGCCTGGCAGGGCGCGGACACCGGGGAGCTGTTTTTT. It codes for CAWQGADTGELFF.

The chain has TRBV28 and TRBJ2-7, with TRBD1 matching over 9 bases. J gave up 5 bases and V 6 bases, and 11 bases lay outside the gene matches. Germline CDR1 is MDHEN and CDR2 is SYDVKM. The CDR3 is 15 residues long. In DNA form, the CDR3 reads TGTGCCAGCAGCACAGGGGGCGAGGGTAGGCACGAGCAGTACTTC. This codes for CASSTGGEGRHEQYF.

This chain uses TRBV2 with TRBJ1-4, with D tentatively TRBD1 (5 bases). Trimming removed 4 bases from V and 8 bases from J, with 14 bases in between. The CDR3 totals 14 residues. CDR1 and CDR2 (germline): SNHLY, FYNNEI. The CDR3 DNA reads TGTGCCAGCAGTGCGGACACCGGACGGGAAAAACTGTTTTTT. Protein sequence: CASSADTGREKLFF. The full variable domain, in which reference TRBV2 and TRBJ1-4 provide the parts outside the CDR3, is EPEVTQTPSHQVTQMGQEVILRCVPISNHLYFYWYRQILGQKVEFLVSFYNNEISEKSEIFDDQFSVERPDGSNFTLKIRSTKLEDSAMYFCASSADTGREKLFFGSGTQLSVL.

In this sample, this clone turned up a few times. This rearrangement joins TRBV29-1 to TRBJ2-1; 12 bases match TRBD2. The V segment lost 7 bases and the J segment 2 bases; nucleotides outside the gene matches: 3. CDR1 SQVTM and CDR2 ANQGSEA come from the germline V gene. This CDR3 contains 14 residues. The CDR3 reads CSARTSGAYNEQFF. DNA for the CDR3: TGCAGCGCACGGACTAGCGGGGCCTACAATGAGCAGTTCTTC.

This clone has only a few counts. The chain employs TRBV27 and TRBJ2-5; perhaps TRBD2 as D (6 bases). Germline V gene sequence: CDR1 MNHEY, CDR2 SMNVEV (reference sequence). The ends were cut back, 6 bases at V and 9 bases at J, with 17 bases in the middle. The CDR3 runs 13 residues. Here the CDR3 reads CASRESSRGSQYF. The CDR3 nucleotides read TGTGCCAGCAGGGAAAGCTCCCGGGGGTCCCAGTACTTC.

This clone has only a few counts. The chain has TRBV30 and TRBJ1-5, with TRBD1 matching 9 bases. The ends lost 3 bases at V and 2 bases at J; junction bases unmatched: 8. Germline-derived CDR1 and CDR2 are GTSNPN and SVGIG (reference sequence). CDR3 length equals 16 residues. The CDR3 spells CAWRDRDRVGNQPQHF. The CDR3 DNA is TGTGCCTGGAGGGACCGGGACAGGGTAGGCAATCAGCCCCAGCATTTT. Full variable domain (outside the CDR3, taken from reference TRBV30 and TRBJ1-5): SQTIHQWPATLVQPVGSPLSLECTVEGTSNPNLYWYRQAAGRGLQLLFYSVGIGQISSEVPQNLSASRPQDRQFILSSKKLLLSDSGFYLCAWRDRDRVGNQPQHFGDGTRLSIL.

This clone has only a few counts. This sequence joins TRBV7-3 and TRBJ2-1; TRBD2 is a possible D gene (5 bases). Germline loops: CDR1 SGHTA, CDR2 FQGTGA. The CDR3 consists of 13 residues. Between the trimmed V and J ends, which lost 5 bases and 1 base, there was a span of 6 bases. The CDR3 spells CASSPGSYNEQFF. In DNA, the CDR3 is TGTGCCAGCAGCCCGGGGTCCTACAATGAGCAGTTCTTC.

This clone was counted only a few times. This rearrangement joins TRBV7-2 to TRBJ2-1, with 10 bases fitting TRBD2. Germline trimming cut 2 bases from V and 6 bases from J; bases unmatched to any gene: 10. The CDR3 is made up of 17 amino acids. Germline loops: CDR1 SGHTA, CDR2 FQGNSA. CDR3 in amino acids: CASSLSKLAGEVNEQFF. In nucleotides, the CDR3 is TGTGCCAGCAGCTTATCCAAGCTAGCGGGAGAGGTCAATGAGCAGTTCTTC.

This clone appeared a few times. This chain connects TRBV7-8 to TRBJ2-2, with 14 bases identical to TRBD2. V gave up 3 bases and J gave up 1 base; unmatched junction bases: 4. This CDR3 comprises 18 residues. Germline V lookup: CDR1 SGHVS, CDR2 FQNEAQ. The CDR3 coding sequence is TGTGCCAGCAGCTTTGGACTAGCGGGAGGCCAGAACACCGGGGAGCTGTTTTTT. Protein: CASSFGLAGGQNTGELFF. The full variable domain, in which reference TRBV7-8 and TRBJ2-2 provide the parts outside the CDR3, is GAGVSQSPRYKVAKRGQDVALRCDPISGHVSLFWYQQALGQGPEFLTYFQNEAQLDKSGLPSDRFFAERPEGSVSTLKIQRTQQEDSAVYLCASSFGLAGGQNTGELFFGEGSRLTVL.

A few counts support this clone. The gene calls are TRBV10-3 and TRBJ2-7; 7 positions match TRBD1. Germline values: CDR1 ENHRY, CDR2 SYGVKD. Losses at the gene ends were 9 bases for V and 6 bases for J; bases not matched to a gene: 17. This CDR3 region has 15 residues. The CDR3 DNA sequence: TGTGCCATACTTCCGGGACAGACCTCTACGAGCGAGCAGTACTTC. Amino acid sequence: CAILPGQTSTSEQYF.

The chain links TRBV28 to TRBJ2-1, with TRBD2 matching 7 bases. The CDR3 is made up of 16 amino acids. The junction had 11 bases not matched to a gene; V was cut back by 5 bases and J by 4 bases. In germline, CDR1 is MDHEN, CDR2 SYDVKM. The CDR3 coding sequence is TGTGCCAGCAGTCCAACCCTCGGACTAGGTTACAATGAGCAGTTCTTC. Translation gives CASSPTLGLGYNEQFF.

This clone was detected a few times. The chain joins TRBV27 to TRBJ2-6; 10 bases line up with TRBD1. V lost 5 bases to trimming and J lost 3 bases; unmatched junction nucleotides: 4. Looked up from germline, CDR1 is MNHEY and CDR2 is SMNVEV (reference sequence). The CDR3 extends over 16 amino acids. The CDR3 DNA is TGTGCCAGCAGTAGACAGGGGGCTGGTGGGGCCAACGTCCTGACTTTC. This sequence encodes CASSRQGAGGANVLTF. Full variable domain (missing parts from reference TRBV27 and TRBJ2-6): EAQVTQNPRYLITVTGKKLTVTCSQNMNHEYMSWYRQDPGLGLRQIYYSMNVEVTDKGDVPEGYKVSRKEKRNFPLILESPSPNQTSLYFCASSRQGAGGANVLTFGAGSRLTVL.

This clone was detected only a few times. V gene TRBV28 combines with J gene TRBJ1-2, with D possibly being TRBD1 (5 bases). Germline assignment: CDR1 MDHEN and CDR2 SYDVKM. V lost 3 bases to trimming and J lost 7 bases, with 15 bases between them. The CDR3 consists of 14 residues. The DNA for the CDR3 is TGTGCCAGCAGTTTTGGGGCCGGATCTAGTGGCTACACCTTC. Its translation: CASSFGAGSSGYTF.

This clone was observed a few times. At one end the junction does not follow the germline gene, possibly because of a read error. The genes are TRBV4-3 and TRBJ2-2, with TRBD2 identical over 7 bases. The CDR3 length is 17 residues. The germline V gene encodes CDR1 LGHNA and CDR2 YSLEER. The CDR3 region is CASNQDFRLAATGELFF. The CDR3 DNA is TGCGCCAGCAACCAAGATTTTCGCCTAGCGGCCACCGGGGAGCTGTTTTTT.

The chain recombines TRBV2 with TRBJ1-5; 7 bases align to TRBD1. The CDR3 runs 15 residues. With 4 bases clipped from V and 1 base from J, the junction kept 4 bases outside the gene matches. Looked up from germline, CDR1 is SNHLY and CDR2 is FYNNEI. CDR3 in DNA: TGTGCCAGCAGTGGGCAGGGGGTGAGCAATCAGCCCCAGCATTTT. Protein sequence: CASSGQGVSNQPQHF. The entire variable domain, with the rest obtained from reference TRBV2 and TRBJ1-5, is as follows: EPEVTQTPSHQVTQMGQEVILRCVPISNHLYFYWYRQILGQKVEFLVSFYNNEISEKSEIFDDQFSVERPDGSNFTLKIRSTKLEDSAMYFCASSGQGVSNQPQHFGDGTRLSIL.

This clone was seen a few times. The genes are TRBV6-5 and TRBJ2-5, with 9 bases fitting TRBD1. Germline lookup yields CDR1 MNHEY and CDR2 SVGAGI. V trimming: 2 bases; J trimming: 7 bases; junction bases outside the gene matches: 11. The CDR3 has 16 amino acids. The CDR3 spells CASSYTTRQGEVTQYF. In DNA, the CDR3 is TGTGCCAGCAGTTACACAACCCGACAGGGGGAAGTGACCCAGTACTTC.

This clone has just a few counts. V usage is TRBV7-9 and J usage is TRBJ1-4; D unclear. The CDR3 totals 16 residues. V lost 5 bases and J 0 bases, leaving 13 bases between the germline ends. Germline CDR1 is SEHNR and CDR2 is FQNEAQ (reference sequence). The CDR3 sequence is CASSRLAGSTNEKLFF. The CDR3 nucleotides read TGTGCCAGCAGCCGACTAGCCGGATCAACTAATGAAAAACTGTTTTTT.

This rearrangement joins TRBV7-3 to TRBJ2-1, with 11 bases aligning to TRBD1. The V and J ends lost 5 bases and 16 bases, in that order; junction bases with no gene match: 7. This CDR3 has 12 amino acids. Germline V lookup: CDR1 SGHTA, CDR2 FQGTGA. The CDR3 bases are TGTGCCAGCAGCCCGGACAGGGGGCAATATTTCTTC. Residues: CASSPDRGQYFF. The full variable domain, its missing parts supplied by reference TRBV7-3 and TRBJ2-1, is GAGVSQTPSNKVTEKGKYVELRCDPISGHTALYWYRQSLGQGPEFLIYFQGTGAADDSGLPNDRFFAVRPEGSVSTLKIQRTERGDSAVYLCASSPDRGQYFFGPGTRLTVL.

The rearrangement uses TRBV5-1 and TRBJ2-2; tentatively, D is TRBD2 (5 bases). This CDR3 contains 14 residues. V lost 0 bases, J lost 6 bases, and 9 bases lay in between. Germline lookup yields CDR1 SGHRS and CDR2 YFSETQ. The CDR3 is CASSLVAGAGELFF. The CDR3 DNA reads TGCGCCAGCAGCTTGGTTGCGGGCGCCGGGGAGCTGTTTTTT. The variable domain in full, completed from reference TRBV5-1 and TRBJ2-2, reads KAGVTQTPRYLIKTRGQQVTLSCSPISGHRSVSWYQQTPGQGLQFLFEYFSETQRNKGNFPGRFSGRQFSNSRSEMNVSTLELGDSALYLCASSLVAGAGELFFGEGSRLTVL.

Only a few counts were recorded for this clone. V usage is TRBV29-1 and J usage is TRBJ2-3; D may be TRBD2 (6 bases). From germline, CDR1 is SQVTM and CDR2 ANQGSEA. V lost 6 bases and J 0 bases, leaving 13 bases between the germline ends. This CDR3 region has 14 residues. As DNA, the CDR3 is TGCAGCGTCCGGGGGTGGTTGAGCACAGATACGCAGTATTTT. Its protein is CSVRGWLSTDTQYF.

The chain employs TRBV18 and TRBJ2-2, with no clear D. This CDR3 is 16 amino acids long. V lost 0 bases to trimming and J lost 4 bases, with 12 bases between them. Per germline, CDR1 KGHSH and CDR2 LQKENI. The CDR3 region is CASSPPSVPSTGELFF. For the CDR3, the DNA is TGTGCCAGCTCACCACCGTCGGTCCCTAGCACCGGGGAGCTGTTTTTT.

There are a few counts of this clone. The V call is TRBV19, the J call TRBJ2-1; 9 bases line up with TRBD2. Germline trimming cut 3 bases from V and 8 bases from J; bases unmatched to any gene: 8. Germline CDR1 reads LNHDA; CDR2 reads SQIVND (reference sequence). The length of the CDR3 is 15 residues. The CDR3 region has the DNA TGTGCCAGTAGTATTCGGCGGGAGGGCCGAGATGAGCAGTTCTTC. Encoded protein: CASSIRREGRDEQFF. The whole variable domain, remainder taken from reference TRBV19 and TRBJ2-1, is DGGITQSPKYLFRKEGQNVTLSCEQNLNHDAMYWYRQDPGQGLRLIYYSQIVNDFQKGDIAEGYSVSREKKESFPLTVTSAQKNPTAFYLCASSIRREGRDEQFFGPGTRLTVL.

J is TRBJ2-2 and V is TRBV2; no clear D gene. The germline V and J ends were trimmed by 8 bases and 6 bases, with 4 bases remaining between them. This CDR3 comprises 10 residues. Germline-derived CDR1 and CDR2 are SNHLY and FYNNEI. The CDR3 DNA reads TGTGCCAGCCTCGCCGGGGAGCTGTTTTTT. Amino acid sequence: CASLAGELFF.

This clone was seen more than once but under ten times. The chain combines TRBV7-2 with TRBJ2-3; 9 nucleotides agree with TRBD2. Trimming cost V 4 bases and J 5 bases; bases outside gene matches: 13. CDR3 length equals 17 residues. Per germline, CDR1 SGHTA and CDR2 FQGNSA. DNA of the CDR3: TGTGCCAGCAGCTCACGAGGGCGGGAGGGGAGTCTAGATACGCAGTATTTT. Its translation: CASSSRGREGSLDTQYF.